In this sample, the clone carrying this T cell receptor beta chain turned up many times. The V and J ends lost 4 bases and 4 bases, in that order; junction bases with no gene match: 3. The CDR3 sequence is 14 residues long. Germline V gene lookup returns CDR1 LGHNA and CDR2 YNFKEQ. The sample belongs to a study of molecular identifiers for immune sequencing clone quantification. TCRdb reprocessed the PCR reads via MiXCR and lists one record per CDR3 protein. The sample yields roughly 86,000 distinct CDR3 sequences, 15% to 20% seen once. CD8+CD4-CCR7+CD45RA+ sorting gave the naive CD8 T cells. This TCR was sampled from a human donor in good health. Some libraries in this study had Jurkat cell RNA spiked in. The sample comprised naive CD8+ T cells from blood, with Jurkat cell RNA spiked in. Subset defined: FACS-sorted CD8+CD4-CCR7+CD45RA+ naive T cells. The chain has TRBV4-2 and TRBJ2-5; 10 bases match TRBD2. The CDR3 spells CASSLRLAGETQYF. In DNA form, the CDR3 reads TGTGCCAGCAGCCTGAGACTAGCGGGAGAGACCCAGTACTTC.